This passage covers 20 T cell receptor beta chains from one sample sequenced in a study of Ad26.COV2.S vaccination and SARS-CoV-2 variants. Treatment described: roughly 19 received Ad26.COV2.S at low or high dose, single or two shots; roughly five received placebo; per-sample allocation not given. Repertoires come from day 63 after the first vaccine or placebo injection. This table comes from immunoSEQ multiplex PCR, and its TCRdb copy is limited to in-frame clones, with some not included. The sample contains around 310,000 clones, roughly 90% of which appear only once. The source material was peripheral blood, sampled in a trial of Ad26.COV2.S vaccine versus placebo. These receptors were taken from a person between 18 and 65 years old who received the Ad26.COV2.S COVID-19 vaccine or a placebo.

The rearrangement links TRBV19 to TRBJ2-1; TRBD2 matches 7 bases. Trimming took 3 bases from V and 3 from J; bases not matched to a gene: 2. CDR1 is LNHDA, CDR2 SQIVND, per germline (reference sequence). The CDR3 spans 14 residues. In nucleotides, the CDR3 is TGTGCCAGTAGTATGAGGGACTACTACAATGAGCAGTTCTTC. Its translation is CASSMRDYYNEQFF.

The V gene is TRBV9, the J gene TRBJ2-1; D gene ambiguous. Germline values: CDR1 SGDLS, CDR2 YYNGEE. This CDR3 has 16 amino acids. Trimming removed 0 bases at V and 7 bases at J, with 17 bases between. CDR3 loop: CASSVAKTLGSNEQFF. CDR3 DNA: TGTGCCAGCAGCGTAGCGAAGACATTAGGGTCGAATGAGCAGTTCTTC.

This rearrangement joins TRBV11-3 to TRBJ1-2, with 8 positions matching TRBD1. This CDR3 has 16 amino acids. Germline V gene sequence: CDR1 SGHNT, CDR2 YENEEA. V lost 1 base, J lost 4 bases, and 8 bases stayed unmatched. As DNA, the CDR3 is TGTGCCAGCAGCTTAGGAGGGACAGGACTCTTCTATGGCTACACCTTC. It translates to CASSLGGTGLFYGYTF. The entire variable domain, with the rest obtained from reference TRBV11-3 and TRBJ1-2, is as follows: EAGVVQSPRYKIIEKKQPVAFWCNPISGHNTLYWYLQNLGQGPELLIRYENEEAVDDSQLPKDRFSAERLKGVDSTLKIQPAELGDSAVYLCASSLGGTGLFYGYTFGSGTRLTVV.

This rearrangement joins TRBV7-9 to TRBJ1-1; tentative D call: TRBD1 (6 bases). From germline, CDR1 is SEHNR and CDR2 FQNEAQ (reference sequence). V was clipped by 5 bases and J by 3 bases, with 16 bases between them. The CDR3 runs 15 residues. As DNA, the CDR3 is TGTGCCAGCAGCCCGGGAATAGGGGGATACACTGAAGCTTTCTTT. Amino acids: CASSPGIGGYTEAFF.

The J gene is TRBJ2-5, the V gene TRBV2, with D uncertain. Trimming took 1 base from V and 7 from J, leaving 10 bases between them. This CDR3 is built from 13 residues. The germline gives CDR1 SNHLY, CDR2 FYNNEI. The CDR3 loop reads CASSEGTIGTQYF. The CDR3 nucleotides read TGTGCCAGCAGTGAAGGAACTATTGGGACCCAGTACTTC.

The chain employs TRBV9 and TRBJ1-1; the D gene is possibly TRBD1 (5 bases). V was clipped by 0 bases and J by 4 bases, with 19 bases between them. Germline V gene lookup returns CDR1 SGDLS and CDR2 YYNGEE. This CDR3 spans 17 amino acids. CDR3 region: CASSVDSQGIRSTEAFF. CDR3 DNA sequence: TGTGCCAGCAGCGTAGATTCGCAGGGAATTCGGTCCACTGAAGCTTTCTTT.

The rearrangement links TRBV21-1 to TRBJ1-2; the table's D gene call, TRBD1, was not cross checked with the DNA. TRBV21-1 counts as a pseudogene. This CDR3 has 15 residues. Written as DNA, the CDR3 is TGTGCCAGCAGCACTCGGCGTACAGATAACTATGGCTACACCTTC. Amino acids: CASSTRRTDNYGYTF.

V gene TRBV11-2 combines with J gene TRBJ2-1, with 7 bases fitting TRBD2. Germline CDR1 reads SGHAT; CDR2 reads FQNNGV. The CDR3 is 17 amino acids. With V trimmed by 5 bases and J by 7 bases, 17 bases remained unmatched. This chain's CDR3 is CASSQRGRVQIGNEQFF. The CDR3 region has the DNA TGTGCCAGCAGCCAGCGGGGTCGGGTCCAAATAGGGAATGAGCAGTTCTTC.

The V gene is TRBV5-4, the J gene TRBJ2-1; D gene uncertain. CDR3 length: 12 residues. The germline CDR1 and CDR2 sequences are SGHNT and YYREEE (reference sequence). Trimming took 0 bases from V and 3 from J, leaving 1 base between them. CDR3 sequence reads: CASSLDYNEQFF. CDR3 nucleotide sequence: TGTGCCAGCAGCTTGGACTACAATGAGCAGTTCTTC.

A few counts support this clone. The chain uses TRBV6-5 and TRBJ1-5, with D uncertain. The CDR3 is 14 residues long. Germline values: CDR1 MNHEY, CDR2 SVGAGI. V was trimmed by 6 bases and J by 3 bases, leaving 12 bases between them. In nucleotides, the CDR3 is TGTGCCAGCAGCAGATCTGGGAACAATCAGCCCCAGCATTTT. This translates into CASSRSGNNQPQHF.

This clone was detected only once. This chain links TRBV4-2 with TRBJ2-4, with D perhaps matching TRBD1 (6 bases). Germline V gene sequence: CDR1 LGHNA, CDR2 YNFKEQ. The CDR3 has 17 amino acids. Trimming pared 2 bases from V and 0 bases from J, leaving 14 bases between. The CDR3 DNA sequence: TGTGCCAGCAGCCAAATACCGGGACATCTAGCCAAAAACATTCAGTACTTC. Encoded protein: CASSQIPGHLAKNIQYF.

The rearrangement links TRBV12-5 to TRBJ2-7, with 7 bases identical to TRBD1. The CDR3 has 19 amino acids. The germline V gene has CDR1 LGHNT and CDR2 FRNRAP. V was clipped by 3 bases and J by 7 bases; unmatched bases: 24. In nucleotides, the CDR3 is TGTGCTAGTGGTTTACGACTATGGACAGGCCAGCCGACTACGGGGGAGCAGTACTTC. Translation: CASGLRLWTGQPTTGEQYF.

This clone appeared a single time. The genes are TRBV2 and TRBJ2-1; 7 nucleotides line up with TRBD1. In germline, CDR1 is SNHLY, CDR2 FYNNEI. This CDR3 contains 15 residues. V shed 6 bases and J 6 bases; nucleotides not matched to a gene: 11. For the CDR3, the DNA is TGTGCCAGCAGGGATAGACAGTCAGGGGGCAATGAGCAGTTCTTC. Amino acid sequence: CASRDRQSGGNEQFF.

This clone is a singleton in its sample. The chain recombines TRBV5-4 with TRBJ1-1; D is undetermined. This CDR3 region has 11 residues. V was cut by 4 bases and J by 5 bases, with 6 bases left in between. The germline CDR1 and CDR2 sequences are SGHNT and YYREEE (reference sequence). The CDR3 coding sequence is TGTGCCAGCAGCCTGGGGACTGAAGCTTTCTTT. As protein: CASSLGTEAFF.

The J gene is TRBJ2-1, the V gene TRBV11-2; D is ambiguous. The V end was cut by 3 bases, the J end by 0 bases, with 9 bases between. Germline CDR1 and CDR2: SGHAT and FQNNGV. The CDR3 sequence is 15 residues long. For the CDR3, the DNA is TGTGCCAGCAGCTTTTACTTTAGCTCCTACAATGAGCAGTTCTTC. Protein sequence: CASSFYFSSYNEQFF.

The chain links TRBV6-5 to TRBJ1-2; no reliable D call. Trimming shortened V by 8 bases and J by 0 bases, and 16 bases separated the two germline ends. The germline V gene encodes CDR1 MNHEY and CDR2 SVGAGI. The CDR3 length is 15 residues. CDR3 bases: TGTGCCAGCCAGCCGGCCGCAGCCCCTAACTATGGCTACACCTTC. This encodes CASQPAAAPNYGYTF.

This chain connects TRBV21-1 to TRBJ2-7; the DNA was not used to check the table's D call, TRBD1. TRBV21-1 is designated a pseudogene. The length of the CDR3 is 16 residues. The CDR3 sequence: CASSKVKDRSLLSPYV. The CDR3 DNA reads TGTGCCAGCAGCAAAGTAAAGGACAGGTCCCTTCTTTCCCCCTACGTC.

The chain recombines TRBV7-9 with TRBJ1-2; 7 bases map to TRBD1. The CDR3 is made up of 13 amino acids. Germline CDR1 SEHNR, CDR2 FQNEAQ (reference sequence). V shed 6 bases, J shed 8 bases, and the junction held 9 bases outside the gene matches. As DNA, the CDR3 is TGTGCCAGCAGGCCCGGGACAGACCGAGGCTACACCTTC. Translated: CASRPGTDRGYTF.

The chain recombines TRBV25-1 with TRBJ1-6; D may be TRBD1 (5 bases). Germline V CDR1 and CDR2: MGHDK, SYGVNS. V lost 4 bases and J lost 8, with 12 bases in between. There are 14 residues in the CDR3. This chain's CDR3 is CASSVGAGDSPLHF. In nucleotides, the CDR3 is TGTGCCAGCAGTGTAGGGGCCGGGGATTCACCCCTCCACTTT.

The chain has TRBV7-2 and TRBJ2-7, with TRBD2 matching 8 bases. Germline CDR1 and CDR2: SGHTA and FQGNSA. The CDR3 covers 15 residues. V lost 0 bases to trimming and J lost 3 bases; unmatched junction nucleotides: 4. In DNA, the CDR3 is TGTGCCAGCAGCTTAGCTTTAGCGGGGAGCTACGAGCAGTACTTC. It codes for CASSLALAGSYEQYF.